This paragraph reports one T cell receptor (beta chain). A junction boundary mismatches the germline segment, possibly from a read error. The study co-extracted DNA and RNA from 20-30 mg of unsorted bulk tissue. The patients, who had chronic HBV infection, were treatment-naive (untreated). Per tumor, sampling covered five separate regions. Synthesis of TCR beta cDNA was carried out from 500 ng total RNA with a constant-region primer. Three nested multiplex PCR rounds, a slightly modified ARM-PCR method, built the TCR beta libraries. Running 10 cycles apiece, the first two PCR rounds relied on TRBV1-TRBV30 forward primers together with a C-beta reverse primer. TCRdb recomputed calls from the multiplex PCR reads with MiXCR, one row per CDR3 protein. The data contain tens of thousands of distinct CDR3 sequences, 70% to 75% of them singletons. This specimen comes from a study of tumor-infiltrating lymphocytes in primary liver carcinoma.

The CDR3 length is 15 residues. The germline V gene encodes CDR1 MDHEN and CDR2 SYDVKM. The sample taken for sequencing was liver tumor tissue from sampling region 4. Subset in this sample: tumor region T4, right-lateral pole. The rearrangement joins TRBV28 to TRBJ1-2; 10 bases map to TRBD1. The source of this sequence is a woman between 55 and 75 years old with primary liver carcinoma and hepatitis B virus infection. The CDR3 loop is CTSSLWTGGNYGYTF. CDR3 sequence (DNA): TGTACCAGCAGTTTATGGACAGGGGGTAACTATGGCTACACCTTC.